This section outlines one T cell receptor beta chain sequence together with its context. Its matching antigen is unknown. The ends were cut back, 0 bases at V and 4 bases at J, with 13 bases in the middle. CDR3 length: 16 amino acids. CDR1 and CDR2 from the germline V gene are SGHRS and YFSETQ. MiXCR was run by TCRdb on the 5' RACE reads, yielding one entry per CDR3 protein. Of about 540,000 distinct CDR3 sequences listed, over 9.5% are singletons. This entry is derived from a study of CD8 T cells in ankylosing spondylitis. Study-wide results and caveats: Seemingly distinctive of ankylosing spondylitis blood was a TCR beta motif formed by eight highly homologous variants. Reports say disease-linked clones showed up significantly more in matched ankylosing spondylitis synovial fluid.

The sequence was collected from a male donor with ankylosing spondylitis. The sample consisted of blood, either unsorted or a sorted T cell fraction (not recorded which). The chain uses TRBV5-1 and TRBJ2-2; no firm D call. CDR3 protein: CASSLATQLSTGELFF. The CDR3 coding sequence is TGCGCCAGCAGCTTGGCCACCCAACTATCCACCGGGGAGCTGTTTTTT.